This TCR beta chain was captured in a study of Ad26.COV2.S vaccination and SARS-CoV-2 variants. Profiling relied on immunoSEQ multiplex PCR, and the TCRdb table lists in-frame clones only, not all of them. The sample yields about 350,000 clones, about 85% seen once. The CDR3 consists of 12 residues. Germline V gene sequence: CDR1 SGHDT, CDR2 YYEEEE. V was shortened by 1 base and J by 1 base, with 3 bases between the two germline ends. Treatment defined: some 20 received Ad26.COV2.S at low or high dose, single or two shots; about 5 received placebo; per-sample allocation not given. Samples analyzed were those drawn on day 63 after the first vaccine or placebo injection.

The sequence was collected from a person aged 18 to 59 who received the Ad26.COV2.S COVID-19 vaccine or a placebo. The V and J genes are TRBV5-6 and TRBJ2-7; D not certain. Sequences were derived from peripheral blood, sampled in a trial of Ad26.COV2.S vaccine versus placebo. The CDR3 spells CASSLRSYEQYF. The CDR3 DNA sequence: TGTGCCAGCAGCTTGCGGTCCTACGAGCAGTACTTC.